A selection of T cell receptor beta chains follows, all from one sample in a study of metastatic and nonmetastatic thyroid tumors. Using MiXCR, TCRdb re-called clones from the PCR reads. Here the sample spans nearly 15,000 clones, roughly a fifth being singletons. The source material was blood. The receptors come from a female donor with papillary thyroid cancer or a benign thyroid nodule (not recorded which). Some clones in this sample may be carry-over from other donors' samples. Each CDR3 is given with its conserved first and last residue. A D gene is named only where the DNA matches it firmly. Only some rows state a clone size, as once, few, many or a class for expanded clones.

j_call	clone_size	d_call	v_call	cdr3_nt	cdr3_aa
TRBJ2-3	many	TRBD2	TRBV7-8	TGTGCCAGCAGCAAAAAACTCGGACTAGCCGATAGCACAGATACGCAGTATTTT	CASSKKLGLADSTDTQYF
TRBJ2-2	medium-sized	TRBD2	TRBV6-6	TGTGCCAGCAGTTACGGACGACTAGCGGGAAGCACCGGGGAGCTGTTTTTT	CASSYGRLAGSTGELFF
TRBJ1-5	many	.	TRBV2	TGTGCCAGCAGCAGACATGATAGCAATCAGCCCCAGCATTTT	CASSRHDSNQPQHF
TRBJ2-7	medium-sized	.	TRBV6-1	TGTGCCAGCACCCGAAGAGCCGGACAGAGCTCCTACGAGCAGTACTTC	CASTRRAGQSSYEQYF
TRBJ2-7	few	.	TRBV6-1	TGTGCCAGCACCCGATCGGGGGTTGGGTCCAACTACGAGCAGTACTTC	CASTRSGVGSNYEQYF
TRBJ2-7	.	.	TRBV6-5	TGTGCCAGCAGTTACTCGATAGCGGAACCCTACGAGCAGTACTTC	CASSYSIAEPYEQYF
TRBJ2-7	medium-sized	.	TRBV6-2/TRBV6-3	TGTGCCAGCAGTTTAACCGGGGCCGGCGAGCAGTACTTC	CASSLTGAGEQYF
TRBJ1-5	many	.	TRBV20-1	TGCAGTGCTAGAGATCCCGGGTATAGCAATCAGCCCCAGCATTTT	CSARDPGYSNQPQHF
TRBJ1-2	medium-sized	.	TRBV28	TGTGCCAGCAGTTTATCCGACTATGGCTACACCTTC	CASSLSDYGYTF
TRBJ1-1	many	TRBD1	TRBV9	TGTGCCAGCAGCCGAGACAGGGGATTAGCTTTCTTT	CASSRDRGLAFF
TRBJ2-7	few	.	TRBV6-5	TGTGCCAGCAGTTACTCGACGTTCTACGAGCAGTACTTC	CASSYSTFYEQYF
TRBJ2-7	many	.	TRBV18	TGTGCCAGCTCACCACGACAGACCTACGAGCAGTACTTC	CASSPRQTYEQYF
TRBJ2-7	medium-sized	TRBD2	TRBV12-3/TRBV12-4	TGTGCCAGCAGTTTTGGTTCTAGCGGTTACGAGCAGTACTTC	CASSFGSSGYEQYF
TRBJ2-3	many	.	TRBV19	TGTGCCAGTAGTCTTACTAGCACCAGGGCCACAGATACGCAGTATTTT	CASSLTSTRATDTQYF
TRBJ2-1	many	TRBD1	TRBV2	TGTGCCAGCAGTGACTCGGCGAGGACAGGGATCCCCAATGAGCAGTTCTTC	CASSDSARTGIPNEQFF
TRBJ2-7	few	TRBD1	TRBV27	TGTGCCAGCAGTTTAGCAGGGGGCAGAGAGCAGTACTTC	CASSLAGGREQYF
TRBJ2-7	few	.	TRBV10-1	TGCGCCAGCAGTGAGGAGGTTGGCTACGAGCAGTACTTC	CASSEEVGYEQYF
TRBJ2-7	.	.	TRBV7-6	TGTGCCAGCATCCATTCTATCGGGAGTGTCTACGAGCAGTACTTC	CASIHSIGSVYEQYF
TRBJ2-1	many	.	TRBV20-1	TGCAGTGCTAACGACGGTGTGGGGGTACTCGAGCAGTTCTTC	CSANDGVGVLEQFF
TRBJ1-2	medium-sized	TRBD1	TRBV6-2/TRBV6-3	TGTGCCAGCAGAAACACCGGGACAGGGACCTATGGCTACACCTTC	CASRNTGTGTYGYTF
TRBJ2-7	medium-sized	TRBD2	TRBV6-1	TGTGCCAGCAGGGCTAGCGGGAGATACGAGCAGTACTTC	CASRASGRYEQYF
TRBJ2-1	medium-sized	.	TRBV20-1	TGCAGTGTGTGGCTAGCGGAGGGGGATGAGCAGTTCTTC	CSVWLAEGDEQFF
TRBJ1-1	few	.	TRBV6-1	TGTGCCAGCAGTGAAGCGCAGGTGGGGACTGAAGCTTTCTTT	CASSEAQVGTEAFF
TRBJ1-2	medium-sized	.	TRBV12-3/TRBV12-4	TGTGCCAGCAGTTTGGGGAACGGCTATGGCTACACCTTC	CASSLGNGYGYTF
TRBJ2-3	.	TRBD1	TRBV30	TGTGCCTGGGGGGGCGGTCAGGGGGCAAGTGATACGCAGTATTTT	CAWGGGQGASDTQYF
TRBJ2-2	many	.	TRBV9	TGTGCCAGCTCTCCAGCGACAGGACCGACCGGGGAGCTGTTTTTT	CASSPATGPTGELFF
TRBJ2-5	.	.	TRBV5-1	TGTGCCAGCAGCTTGGCCGGTGGGGACCAAGAGACCCAGTACTTC	CASSLAGGDQETQYF
TRBJ2-5	many	.	TRBV6-1	TGTGCCAGCAGTTCGGAGGGGCGGGGGACCCAGTACTTC	CASSSEGRGTQYF
TRBJ2-7	few	TRBD2	TRBV19	TGTGCCAGTAGTTCGAGGGAGGGCTCCGAGCAGTACTTC	CASSSREGSEQYF
TRBJ1-2	few	TRBD1	TRBV27	TGTGCCAGCGCCCCGAACAGGGGCTATGGCTACACCTTC	CASAPNRGYGYTF
TRBJ2-5	many	.	TRBV7-2	TGTGCCAGCAGCCTAACCCACTTGAGGGAGACCCAGTACTTC	CASSLTHLRETQYF
TRBJ2-2	medium-sized	.	TRBV12-3/TRBV12-4	TGTGCCAGCAATCCTCGGGCGGGTTGGAACACCGGGGAGCTGTTTTTT	CASNPRAGWNTGELFF
TRBJ2-5	many	TRBD2	TRBV5-6	TGTGCCAGCAGCTGGAATCCGGGAGGAGGAGAGACCCAGTACTTC	CASSWNPGGGETQYF
TRBJ2-7	medium-sized	.	TRBV5-1	TGCGCCAGCAGCACGCAGGTAGCCTACGAGCAGTACTTC	CASSTQVAYEQYF
TRBJ1-1	few	.	TRBV12-3/TRBV12-4	TGTGCCAGCAGTAATCAGGGGATGGGGACTGAAGCTTTCTTT	CASSNQGMGTEAFF
TRBJ2-1	medium-sized	.	TRBV11-2	TGTGCCAGCAGCACAAGTGAGCGGACCTCCTACAATGAGCAGTTCTTC	CASSTSERTSYNEQFF
TRBJ2-1	once	TRBD1	TRBV5-1	TGCGCCAGCAGCTCACGGACAGGGTCAAGTGAGCAGTTCTTC	CASSSRTGSSEQFF